This is a list of T cell receptor beta chains from one sample in a study of cytomegalovirus exposure and HLA in healthy donors. Sequencing used immunoSEQ multiplex PCR; TCRdb keeps in-frame clones, though not all of them. The sample has roughly 180,000 clones, approximately 88% seen once. The sequencing input was PBMCs. The receptors come from a boy aged 2 to 10 in good health and CMV-seronegative. The CDR3 runs from the conserved cysteine through the conserved F or W. A D gene is named only where the DNA matches it firmly. Clone size is shown for a subset of rows, as once, few, many or a class of expanded clone.

V gene: TRBV2
J gene: TRBJ2-1
D gene: .
clone size: .
CDR3 protein: CASSPDRLTYNEQFF
CDR3 DNA: TGTGCCAGCAGTCCAGACAGGCTAACCTACAATGAGCAGTTCTTC

V gene: TRBV25-1
J gene: TRBJ2-3
D gene: .
clone size: .
CDR3 protein: CASSEYKALRGSDTQYF
CDR3 DNA: TGTGCCAGCAGTGAATATAAGGCCCTACGGGGGTCAGATACGCAGTATTTT

V gene: TRBV4-3
J gene: TRBJ2-1
D gene: TRBD2
clone size: .
CDR3 protein: CASSQVPGLAFISSYNEQFF
CDR3 DNA: TGCGCCAGCAGCCAAGTGCCGGGACTAGCGTTCATAAGCTCCTACAATGAGCAGTTCTTC

V gene: TRBV5-8
J gene: TRBJ1-5
D gene: TRBD1
clone size: .
CDR3 protein: CASSLQGAHNQPQHF
CDR3 DNA: TGTGCCAGCAGCCTTCAGGGGGCTCACAATCAGCCCCAGCATTTT

V gene: TRBV19
J gene: TRBJ2-1
D gene: TRBD2
clone size: .
CDR3 protein: CASRSAGSYNEQFF
CDR3 DNA: TGTGCCAGTAGATCAGCGGGATCCTACAATGAGCAGTTCTTC

V gene: TRBV7-5
J gene: TRBJ2-5
D gene: .
clone size: .
CDR3 protein: CARSPWTARGETQYF
CDR3 DNA: TGTGCCAGAAGCCCGTGGACTGCCCGGGGGGAGACCCAGTACTTC

V gene: TRBV5-6
J gene: TRBJ1-1
D gene: .
clone size: .
CDR3 protein: CASSLDSKNTEAFF
CDR3 DNA: TGTGCCAGCAGCTTGGACAGTAAAAACACTGAAGCTTTCTTT

V gene: TRBV27
J gene: TRBJ1-3
D gene: .
clone size: .
CDR3 protein: CASSLRESGNTIYF
CDR3 DNA: TGTGCCAGCAGTCTCCGGGAGTCTGGAAACACCATATATTTT

V gene: TRBV7-2
J gene: TRBJ1-1
D gene: .
clone size: few
CDR3 protein: CASSRDMNTEAFF
CDR3 DNA: TGTGCCAGCAGCAGGGACATGAACACTGAAGCTTTCTTT

V gene: TRBV25-1
J gene: TRBJ1-6
D gene: TRBD1
clone size: .
CDR3 protein: CASSGFTGGGGSPLHF
CDR3 DNA: TGTGCCAGCAGTGGTTTTACAGGGGGCGGCGGTTCACCCCTCCACTTT

V gene: TRBV5-6
J gene: TRBJ2-5
D gene: .
clone size: .
CDR3 protein: CASSLGGAVLQETQYF
CDR3 DNA: TGTGCCAGCAGCTTGGGGGGCGCAGTCCTCCAAGAGACCCAGTACTTC

V gene: TRBV19
J gene: TRBJ2-1
D gene: TRBD1
clone size: .
CDR3 protein: CASSIRDRGHRNEQFF
CDR3 DNA: TGTGCCAGTAGTATAAGGGACAGGGGGCATCGAAATGAGCAGTTCTTC

V gene: TRBV5-6
J gene: TRBJ2-1
D gene: TRBD2
clone size: .
CDR3 protein: CASSWGGGDPAYNEQFF
CDR3 DNA: TGTGCCAGCAGCTGGGGCGGGGGGGACCCGGCCTACAATGAGCAGTTCTTC

V gene: TRBV20-1
J gene: TRBJ1-4
D gene: TRBD1
clone size: .
CDR3 protein: CSARYRGRFF
CDR3 DNA: TGCAGTGCTAGGTACAGGGGGCGGTTTTTT

V gene: TRBV6-5
J gene: TRBJ1-1
D gene: TRBD1
clone size: .
CDR3 protein: CASIPIQGDTEAFF
CDR3 DNA: TGTGCCAGCATCCCAATACAGGGGGACACTGAAGCCTTCTTT

V gene: TRBV7-2
J gene: TRBJ2-7
D gene: .
clone size: .
CDR3 protein: CASSLDLAGPFYEQYF
CDR3 DNA: TGTGCCAGCAGCTTAGATTTGGCGGGACCATTCTACGAGCAGTACTTC

V gene: TRBV5-8
J gene: TRBJ2-2
D gene: .
clone size: .
CDR3 protein: CASTITESGYGELFF
CDR3 DNA: TGTGCCAGCACCATCACAGAATCAGGGTACGGGGAGCTGTTTTTT

V gene: TRBV9
J gene: TRBJ1-2
D gene: .
clone size: .
CDR3 protein: CASTRGFRGYGYTF
CDR3 DNA: TGTGCCAGCACGCGGGGGTTTAGGGGCTATGGCTACACCTTC

V gene: TRBV25-1
J gene: TRBJ2-3
D gene: .
clone size: .
CDR3 protein: CASKRGDTQYF
CDR3 DNA: TGTGCCAGCAAGAGAGGGGATACGCAGTATTTT

V gene: TRBV28
J gene: TRBJ1-5
D gene: .
clone size: .
CDR3 protein: CASILSGGNQPQHF
CDR3 DNA: TGTGCCAGCATTTTGAGTGGCGGTAATCAGCCCCAGCATTTT

V gene: TRBV11-2
J gene: TRBJ2-1
D gene: TRBD2
clone size: few
CDR3 protein: CASSLGTSGEQFF
CDR3 DNA: TGTGCCAGCAGCCTAGGGACTAGCGGAGAGCAGTTCTTC

V gene: TRBV30
J gene: TRBJ1-5
D gene: .
clone size: .
CDR3 protein: CAWSENTGNQPQHF
CDR3 DNA: TGTGCCTGGAGTGAGAACACGGGGAATCAGCCCCAGCATTTT

V gene: TRBV6-5
J gene: TRBJ2-3
D gene: .
clone size: once
CDR3 protein: CASSYISLAPDTQYF
CDR3 DNA: TGTGCCAGCAGTTACATCAGTCTAGCGCCAGATACGCAGTATTTT

V gene: TRBV6-5
J gene: TRBJ2-1
D gene: TRBD2
clone size: .
CDR3 protein: CASSYGTSNEQFF
CDR3 DNA: TGTGCCAGCAGTTACGGGACTAGCAATGAGCAGTTCTTC

V gene: TRBV7-2
J gene: TRBJ2-1
D gene: .
clone size: .
CDR3 protein: CASSLNSGQTYNEQFF
CDR3 DNA: TGTGCCAGCAGCTTAAATTCTGGACAGACCTACAATGAGCAGTTCTTC

V gene: TRBV7-2
J gene: TRBJ2-3
D gene: .
clone size: .
CDR3 protein: CASSLVAGGTDTQYF
CDR3 DNA: TGTGCCAGCAGCTTAGTTGCAGGGGGCACAGATACGCAGTATTTT

V gene: TRBV6-1
J gene: TRBJ2-1
D gene: TRBD1
clone size: .
CDR3 protein: CASSEGQGDYNEQFF
CDR3 DNA: TGTGCCAGCAGCGAGGGACAGGGAGACTACAATGAGCAGTTCTTC

V gene: TRBV18
J gene: TRBJ1-1
D gene: TRBD1
clone size: .
CDR3 protein: CASSPQGQAFEAFF
CDR3 DNA: TGTGCCAGCTCACCACAGGGACAGGCCTTTGAAGCTTTCTTT

V gene: TRBV19
J gene: TRBJ2-7
D gene: .
clone size: .
CDR3 protein: CASTAGRGEQYF
CDR3 DNA: TGTGCCAGTACGGCAGGGCGAGGCGAGCAGTACTTC

V gene: TRBV5-1
J gene: TRBJ2-3
D gene: TRBD2
clone size: .
CDR3 protein: CASSLAPSGSGGLTDTQYF
CDR3 DNA: TGCGCCAGCAGCTTGGCGCCTAGCGGGAGCGGGGGGCTCACAGATACGCAGTATTTT

V gene: TRBV7-2
J gene: TRBJ2-5
D gene: .
clone size: .
CDR3 protein: CASSLGDRLAPERGETQYF
CDR3 DNA: TGTGCCAGCAGCTTAGGGGACAGACTAGCGCCAGAGCGGGGGGAGACCCAGTACTTC

V gene: TRBV10-3
J gene: TRBJ1-5
D gene: .
clone size: .
CDR3 protein: CAISESAAQQPQHF
CDR3 DNA: TGTGCCATCAGTGAGTCGGCCGCCCAACAGCCCCAGCATTTT

V gene: TRBV6-1
J gene: TRBJ1-2
D gene: TRBD1
clone size: .
CDR3 protein: CASRYGTGYGYTF
CDR3 DNA: TGTGCCAGCAGGTACGGGACAGGATATGGCTACACCTTC

V gene: TRBV5-1
J gene: TRBJ2-2
D gene: .
clone size: .
CDR3 protein: CASSFDPRGFANTGELFF
CDR3 DNA: TGCGCCAGCAGCTTTGACCCTAGGGGGTTCGCGAACACCGGGGAGCTGTTTTTT

V gene: TRBV6-5
J gene: TRBJ1-4
D gene: .
clone size: .
CDR3 protein: CASSPSDGDEKLFF
CDR3 DNA: TGTGCCAGCAGTCCATCGGACGGGGATGAAAAACTGTTTTTT

V gene: TRBV19
J gene: TRBJ1-1
D gene: .
clone size: .
CDR3 protein: CASSIGQTNTEAFF
CDR3 DNA: TGTGCCAGTAGTATTGGACAGACGAACACTGAAGCTTTCTTT

V gene: TRBV4-3
J gene: TRBJ2-1
D gene: .
clone size: .
CDR3 protein: CASSQELNLGPPNEQFF
CDR3 DNA: TGCGCCAGCAGCCAAGAGCTCAACCTAGGTCCCCCAAATGAGCAGTTCTTC

V gene: TRBV5-6
J gene: TRBJ2-1
D gene: .
clone size: .
CDR3 protein: CASTGTLLHEQFF
CDR3 DNA: TGTGCCAGCACCGGGACATTGCTGCATGAGCAGTTCTTC

V gene: TRBV4-3
J gene: TRBJ2-5
D gene: TRBD2
clone size: once
CDR3 protein: CASSQEAGTRGETQYF
CDR3 DNA: TGCGCCAGCAGCCAAGAAGCCGGGACTAGAGGGGAGACCCAGTACTTC

V gene: TRBV20-1
J gene: TRBJ1-2
D gene: .
clone size: once
CDR3 protein: CSAGDSGGYTF
CDR3 DNA: TGCAGTGCCGGAGACAGTGGCGGCTACACCTTC